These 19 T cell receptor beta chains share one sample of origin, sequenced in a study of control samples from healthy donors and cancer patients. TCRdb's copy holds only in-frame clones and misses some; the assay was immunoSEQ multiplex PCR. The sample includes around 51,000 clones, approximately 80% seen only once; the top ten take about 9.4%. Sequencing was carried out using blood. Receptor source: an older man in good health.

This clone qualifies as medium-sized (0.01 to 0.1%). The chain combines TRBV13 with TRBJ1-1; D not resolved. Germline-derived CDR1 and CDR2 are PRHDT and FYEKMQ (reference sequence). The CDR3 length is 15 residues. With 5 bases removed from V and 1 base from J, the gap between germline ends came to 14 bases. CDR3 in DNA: TGTGCCAGCAGCCCCAGCCCAGGAGCGAACACTGAAGCTTTCTTT. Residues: CASSPSPGANTEAFF.

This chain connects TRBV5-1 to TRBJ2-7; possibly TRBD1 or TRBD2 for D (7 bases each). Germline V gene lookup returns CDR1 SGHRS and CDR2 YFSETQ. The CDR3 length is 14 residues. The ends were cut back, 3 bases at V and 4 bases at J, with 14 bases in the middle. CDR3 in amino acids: CASSSNRGGYEQYF. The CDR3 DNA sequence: TGCGCCAGCAGCTCCAACAGGGGAGGGTACGAGCAGTACTTC.

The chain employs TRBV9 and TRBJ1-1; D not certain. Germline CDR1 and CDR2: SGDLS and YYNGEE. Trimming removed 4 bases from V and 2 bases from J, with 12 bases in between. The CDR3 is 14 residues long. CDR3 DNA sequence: TGTGCCAGCAGCACGGGTTCAGACAACACTGAAGCTTTCTTT. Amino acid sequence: CASSTGSDNTEAFF.

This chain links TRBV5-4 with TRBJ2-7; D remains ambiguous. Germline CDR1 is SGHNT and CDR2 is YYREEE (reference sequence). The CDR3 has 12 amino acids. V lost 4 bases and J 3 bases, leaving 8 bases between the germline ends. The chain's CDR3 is CASSGWGYEQYF. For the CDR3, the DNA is TGTGCCAGCAGCGGATGGGGCTACGAGCAGTACTTC.

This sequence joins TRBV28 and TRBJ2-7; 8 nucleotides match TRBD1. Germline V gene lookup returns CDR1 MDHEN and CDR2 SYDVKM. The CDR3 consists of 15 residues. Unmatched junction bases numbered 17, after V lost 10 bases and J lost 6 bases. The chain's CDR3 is CATTPGDRLESEQYF. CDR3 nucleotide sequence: TGTGCCACTACCCCGGGGGACAGGCTGGAGAGCGAGCAGTACTTC.

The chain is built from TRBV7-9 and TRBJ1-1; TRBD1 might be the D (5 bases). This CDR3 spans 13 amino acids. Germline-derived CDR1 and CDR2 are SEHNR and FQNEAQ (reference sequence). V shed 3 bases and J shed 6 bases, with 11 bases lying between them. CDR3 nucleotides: TGTGCCAGCAGCTTTCGAGGGGTCGCTGAAGCTTTCTTT. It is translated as CASSFRGVAEAFF.

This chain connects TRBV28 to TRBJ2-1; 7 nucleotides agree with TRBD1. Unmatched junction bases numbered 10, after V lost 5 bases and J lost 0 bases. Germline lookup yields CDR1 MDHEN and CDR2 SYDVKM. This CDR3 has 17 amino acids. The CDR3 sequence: CASSLSTGSSSYNEQFF. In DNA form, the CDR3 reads TGTGCCAGCAGTCTCTCGACAGGGTCGAGCTCCTACAATGAGCAGTTCTTC.

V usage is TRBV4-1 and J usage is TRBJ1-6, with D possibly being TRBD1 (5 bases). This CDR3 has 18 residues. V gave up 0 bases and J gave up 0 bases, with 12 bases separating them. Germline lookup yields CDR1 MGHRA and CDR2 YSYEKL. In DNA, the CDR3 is TGCGCCAGCAGCCAAGAAGGAACAGGATACTCCTATAATTCACCCCTCCACTTT. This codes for CASSQEGTGYSYNSPLHF.

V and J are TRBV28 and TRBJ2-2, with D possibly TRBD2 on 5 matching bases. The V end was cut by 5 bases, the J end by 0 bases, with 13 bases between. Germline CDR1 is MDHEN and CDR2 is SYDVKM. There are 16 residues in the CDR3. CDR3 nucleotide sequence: TGTGCCAGCAGTCTAGCAGAGATCGCGAACACCGGGGAGCTGTTTTTT. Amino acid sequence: CASSLAEIANTGELFF.

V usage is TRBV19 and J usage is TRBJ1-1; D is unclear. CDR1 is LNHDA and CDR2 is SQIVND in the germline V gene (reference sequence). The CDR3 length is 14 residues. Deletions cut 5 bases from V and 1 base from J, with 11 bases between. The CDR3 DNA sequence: TGTGCCAGTAGTCCGGGTTGGGGGAACACTGAAGCTTTCTTT. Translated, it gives CASSPGWGNTEAFF.

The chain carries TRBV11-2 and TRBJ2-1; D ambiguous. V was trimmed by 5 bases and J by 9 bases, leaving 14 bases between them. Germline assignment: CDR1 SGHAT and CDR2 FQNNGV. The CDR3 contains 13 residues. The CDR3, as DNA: TGTGCCAGCAGCGGCCGCTTTAGCCGTGAGCAGTTCTTC. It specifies CASSGRFSREQFF. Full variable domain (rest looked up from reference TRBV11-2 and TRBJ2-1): EAGVAQSPRYKIIEKRQSVAFWCNPISGHATLYWYQQILGQGPKLLIQFQNNGVVDDSQLPKDRFSAERLKGVDSTLKIQPAKLEDSAVYLCASSGRFSREQFFGPGTRLTVL.

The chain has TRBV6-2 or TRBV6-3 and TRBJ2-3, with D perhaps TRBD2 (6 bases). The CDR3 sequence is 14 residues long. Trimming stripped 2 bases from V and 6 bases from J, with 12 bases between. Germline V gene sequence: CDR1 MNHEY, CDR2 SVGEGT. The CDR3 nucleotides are TGTGCCAGCAGTTACGGAGGGAGACGCGATACGCAGTATTTT. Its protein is CASSYGGRRDTQYF.

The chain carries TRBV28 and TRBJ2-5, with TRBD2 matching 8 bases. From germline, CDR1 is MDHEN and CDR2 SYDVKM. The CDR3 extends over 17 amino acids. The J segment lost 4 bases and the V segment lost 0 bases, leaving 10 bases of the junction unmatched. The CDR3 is CASSLWGTGSGGETQYF. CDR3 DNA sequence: TGTGCCAGCAGTTTATGGGGGACGGGCAGCGGGGGAGAGACCCAGTACTTC. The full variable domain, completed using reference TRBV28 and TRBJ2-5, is DVKVTQSSRYLVKRTGEKVFLECVQDMDHENMFWYRQDPGLGLRLIYFSYDVKMKEKGDIPEGYSVSREKKERFSLILESASTNQTSMYLCASSLWGTGSGGETQYFGPGTRLLVL.

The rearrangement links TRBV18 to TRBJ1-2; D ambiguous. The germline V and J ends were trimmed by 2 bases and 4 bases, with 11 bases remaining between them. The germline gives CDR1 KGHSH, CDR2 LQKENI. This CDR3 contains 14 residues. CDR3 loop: CASSPIKTSYGYTF. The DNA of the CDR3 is TGTGCCAGCTCACCAATCAAGACCAGCTATGGCTACACCTTC.

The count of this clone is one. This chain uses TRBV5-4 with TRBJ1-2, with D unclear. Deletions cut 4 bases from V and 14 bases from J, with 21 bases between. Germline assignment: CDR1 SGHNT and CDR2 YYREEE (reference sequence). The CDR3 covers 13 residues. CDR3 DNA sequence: TGTGCCAGCAGCCCCTCATCAGTCAGGACGAGAACCTTC. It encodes CASSPSSVRTRTF.

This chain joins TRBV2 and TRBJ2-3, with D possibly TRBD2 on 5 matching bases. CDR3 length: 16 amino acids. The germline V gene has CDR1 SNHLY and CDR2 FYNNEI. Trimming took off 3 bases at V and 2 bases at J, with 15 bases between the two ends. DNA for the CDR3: TGTGCCAGCAGTGATTGGACTGTAACCATCACAGATACGCAGTATTTT. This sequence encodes CASSDWTVTITDTQYF.

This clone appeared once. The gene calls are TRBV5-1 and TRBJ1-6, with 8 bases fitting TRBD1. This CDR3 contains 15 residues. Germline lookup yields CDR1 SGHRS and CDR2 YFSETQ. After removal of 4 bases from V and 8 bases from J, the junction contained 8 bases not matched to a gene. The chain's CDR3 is CASSRDDRGHSPLHF. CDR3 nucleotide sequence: TGCGCCAGCAGCCGGGACGACAGGGGCCATTCACCCCTCCACTTT.

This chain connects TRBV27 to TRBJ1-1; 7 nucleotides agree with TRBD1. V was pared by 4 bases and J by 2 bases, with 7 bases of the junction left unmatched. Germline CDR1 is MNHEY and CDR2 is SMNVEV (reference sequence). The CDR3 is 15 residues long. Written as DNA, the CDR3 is TGTGCCAGCAGTTCAAGGGGACAGAGCAACACTGAAGCTTTCTTT. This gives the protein CASSSRGQSNTEAFF.

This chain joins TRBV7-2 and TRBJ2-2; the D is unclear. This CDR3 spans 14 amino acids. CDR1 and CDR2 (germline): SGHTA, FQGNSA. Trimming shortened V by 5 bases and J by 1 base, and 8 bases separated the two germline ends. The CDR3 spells CASSLRGNTGELFF. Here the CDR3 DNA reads TGTGCCAGCAGCCTAAGAGGGAACACCGGGGAGCTGTTTTTT.